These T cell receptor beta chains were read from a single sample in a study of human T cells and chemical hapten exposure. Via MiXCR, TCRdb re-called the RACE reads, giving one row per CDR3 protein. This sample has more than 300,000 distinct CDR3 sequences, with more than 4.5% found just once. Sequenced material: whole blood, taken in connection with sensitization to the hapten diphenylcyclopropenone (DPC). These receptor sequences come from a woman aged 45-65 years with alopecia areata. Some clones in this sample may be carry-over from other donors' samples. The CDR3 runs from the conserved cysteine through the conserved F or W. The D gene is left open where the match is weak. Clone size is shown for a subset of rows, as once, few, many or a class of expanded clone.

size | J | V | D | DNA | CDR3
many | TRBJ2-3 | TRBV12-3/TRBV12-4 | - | TGTGCCAGCAGTTCCCCCATTCGGACAGCTAGCACAGATACGCAGTATTTT | CASSSPIRTASTDTQYF
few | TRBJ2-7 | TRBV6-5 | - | TGTGCCAGCAGGCCGCCCCAAGTCAACGAGCAGTACTTC | CASRPPQVNEQYF
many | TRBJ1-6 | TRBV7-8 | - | TGTGCCAGCAGTTTGGCCGGGGCGGACTCACCCCTCCACTTT | CASSLAGADSPLHF
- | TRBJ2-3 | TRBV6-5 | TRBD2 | TGTGCCAGCAGTTACTTCCCGGGACTAGCGCAACCTAGCACAGATACGCAGTATTTT | CASSYFPGLAQPSTDTQYF
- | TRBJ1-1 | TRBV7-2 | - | TGTGCCAGCACCGCAAACACTGAAGCTTTCTTT | CASTANTEAFF
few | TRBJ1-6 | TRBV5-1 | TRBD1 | TGCGCCAGCAGCTGGGACAGTTTTAATTCACCCCTCCACTTT | CASSWDSFNSPLHF
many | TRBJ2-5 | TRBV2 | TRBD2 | TGTGCCAGCAGTCTAGCGGGGGGAGGGCAAGAGACCCAGTACTTC | CASSLAGGGQETQYF
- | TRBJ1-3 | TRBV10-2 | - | TGCGCCAGCACTGAGACGGGATCTGGAAACACCATATATTTT | CASTETGSGNTIYF
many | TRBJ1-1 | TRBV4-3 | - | TGCGCCAGCAGCCAAGAGGGCAGAATTAACACTGAAGCTTTCTTT | CASSQEGRINTEAFF
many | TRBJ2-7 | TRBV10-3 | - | TGTGCCATCAATTCTCAGGGCTACGAGCAGTACTTC | CAINSQGYEQYF
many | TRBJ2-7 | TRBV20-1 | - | TGCAGTGCTAGAGCTGGCGGGCTGGGGTACTTC | CSARAGGLGYF
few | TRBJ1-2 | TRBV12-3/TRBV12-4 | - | TGTGCCAGCAGCGAGGGGGCTAACTATGGCTACACCTTC | CASSEGANYGYTF
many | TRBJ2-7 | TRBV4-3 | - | TGCGCCAGCAGCCAAGTCAGGGGTTACGAGCAGTACTTC | CASSQVRGYEQYF
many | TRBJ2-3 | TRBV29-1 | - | TGCAGCGTCCGACTAGGCGATACGCAGTATTTT | CSVRLGDTQYF
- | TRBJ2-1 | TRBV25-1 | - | TGTGCCAGCAGTGAAAGTCCTCGGCGGGGCTCCTACAATGAGCAGTTCTTC | CASSESPRRGSYNEQFF
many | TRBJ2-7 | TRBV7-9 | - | TGTGCCAGCAGCTCGGTTCTCGGGGACAACTACGAGCAGTACTTC | CASSSVLGDNYEQYF
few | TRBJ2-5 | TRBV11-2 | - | TGTGCCAGCAGCTTCGAGCTTCTCCAAGAGACCCAGTACTTC | CASSFELLQETQYF
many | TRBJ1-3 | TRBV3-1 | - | TGTGCCAGCAGCCAAGAAAACACCATATATTTT | CASSQENTIYF
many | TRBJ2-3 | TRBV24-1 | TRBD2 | TGTGCAACCAGCGGGAGAAGAACAGATACGCAGTATTTT | CATSGRRTDTQYF
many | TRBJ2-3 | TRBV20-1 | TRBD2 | TGCAGTGCTGCGGAACTACTAGCGGGGACCGCCAGGGGTACGCAGTATTTT | CSAAELLAGTARGTQYF
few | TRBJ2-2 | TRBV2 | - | TGTGCCAGCAAAAGGACCGGGGAGCTGTTTTTT | CASKRTGELFF
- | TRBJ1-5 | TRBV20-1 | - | TGCAGTGCTAGAGATGGGCAGAGTAGCAATCAGCCCCAGCATTTT | CSARDGQSSNQPQHF
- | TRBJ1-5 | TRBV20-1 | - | TGCAGTGCCAGCGGCGGGGGTTCAAGCAATCAGCCCCAGCATTTT | CSASGGGSSNQPQHF
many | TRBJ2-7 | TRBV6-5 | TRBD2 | TGTGCCAGCAGTTCCCTGGGGGAGGGCCCATACGAGCAGTACTTC | CASSSLGEGPYEQYF
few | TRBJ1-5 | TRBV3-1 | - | TGTGCCAGCATCCAGGAGGACGGTGGGCCTCAGCCCCAGCATTTT | CASIQEDGGPQPQHF
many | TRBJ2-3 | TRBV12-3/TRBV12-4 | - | TGTGCCAGCAGTTTAGACGGTAAAATGGGTACGCAGTATTTT | CASSLDGKMGTQYF
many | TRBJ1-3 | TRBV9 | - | TGTGCCAGCAGCGAAGCTGGCTCTGGAAACACCATATATTTT | CASSEAGSGNTIYF
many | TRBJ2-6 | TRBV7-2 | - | TGTGCCAGCAGCTTAGGGTCGCGTGTGGCACCGAGCTCTGGGGCCAACGTCCTGACTTTC | CASSLGSRVAPSSGANVLTF
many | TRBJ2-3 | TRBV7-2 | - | TGTGCCAGCAGCCTACAGGGTTGGGATACGCAGTATTTT | CASSLQGWDTQYF
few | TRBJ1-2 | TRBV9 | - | TGTGCCAGCAGCGTGGAAGGGAACTATGGCTACACCTTC | CASSVEGNYGYTF
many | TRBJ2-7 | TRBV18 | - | TGTGCCAGCTCACGCCCAGGGTCCGAGCAGTACTTC | CASSRPGSEQYF
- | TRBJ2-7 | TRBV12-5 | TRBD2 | TGTGCTAGTGGCCCTGGACTAGCGGGGGAATACGAGCAGTACTTC | CASGPGLAGEYEQYF
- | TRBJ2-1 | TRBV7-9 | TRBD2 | TGTGCCAGCTGTCTAGCGGGCGGCTACAATGAGCAGTTCTTC | CASCLAGGYNEQFF
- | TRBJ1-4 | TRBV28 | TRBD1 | TGTGCCAGCAGAGAGGGACAGGAGAATGAAAAACTGTTTTTT | CASREGQENEKLFF
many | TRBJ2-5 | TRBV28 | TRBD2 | TGTGCCAGCAGTTTCGGTCCTAGCGGGAGGGCCCAGGAGACCCAGTACTTC | CASSFGPSGRAQETQYF
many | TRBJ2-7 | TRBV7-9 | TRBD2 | TGTGCCAGCAGCTTAGCGATCACTAGCGGGAGCTACGAGCAGTACTTC | CASSLAITSGSYEQYF
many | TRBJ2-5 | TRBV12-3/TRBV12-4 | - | TGTGCCAGCAGTTTGAGACGGGAGAGGCAAGAGACCCAGTACTTC | CASSLRRERQETQYF
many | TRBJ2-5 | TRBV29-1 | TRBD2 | TGCAGCGTTGGGACTAGCGGGGGGTCAGGAGAGACCCAGTACTTC | CSVGTSGGSGETQYF
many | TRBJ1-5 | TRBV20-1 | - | TGCAGTGCCTTGAGGAATAGCAATCAGCCCCAGCATTTT | CSALRNSNQPQHF
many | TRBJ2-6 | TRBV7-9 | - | TGTGCCAGCAGCTTTTTCGACGGCTCTCTGGCGGCCAACGTCCTGACTTTC | CASSFFDGSLAANVLTF
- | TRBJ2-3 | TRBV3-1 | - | TGTGCCAGCAGCCAAGACGCCAGGTCGATGGCGCAGTATTTT | CASSQDARSMAQYF
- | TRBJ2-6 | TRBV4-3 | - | TGCGCCAGCAGCCAAGGAGTCGTCGGGGCTGGAGTCTCTGGGGCCAACGTCCTGACTTTC | CASSQGVVGAGVSGANVLTF
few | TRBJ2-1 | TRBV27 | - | TGTGCCAGCAGTTTATCGGGGGCCAATGAGCAGTTCTTC | CASSLSGANEQFF
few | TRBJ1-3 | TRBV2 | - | TGTGCCAGCAGTCCACAGGGACACTCTGGAAACACCATATATTTT | CASSPQGHSGNTIYF
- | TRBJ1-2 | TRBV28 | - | TGTGCCAGCAGTTCCCTACAGGGAAGTCAAGGCTACACCTTC | CASSSLQGSQGYTF
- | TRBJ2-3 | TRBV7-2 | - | TGTGCCAGCAACCAGGGAGATACAGATACGCAGTATTTT | CASNQGDTDTQYF
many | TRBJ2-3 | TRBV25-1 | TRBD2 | TGTGCCAGCAGTGAAGGGGGGGTTATCACAGATACGCAGTATTTT | CASSEGGVITDTQYF
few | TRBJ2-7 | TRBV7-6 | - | TGTGCCAGCAGCTTAGGAGGTCCTGAGTACGAGCAGTACTTC | CASSLGGPEYEQYF
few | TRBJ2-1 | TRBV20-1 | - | TGCAGTGCTAGGATGGGGGGGCGCGTCTCTGAGCAGTTCTTC | CSARMGGRVSEQFF
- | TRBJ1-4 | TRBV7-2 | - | TGTGCCAGCAGCGCGGGCAGAGAGACAAATGAAAAACTGTTTTTT | CASSAGRETNEKLFF
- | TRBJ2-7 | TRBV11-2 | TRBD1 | TGTGCCAGCAGCTTAGTTGGGCAGGGGGCGTACGAGCAGTACTTC | CASSLVGQGAYEQYF
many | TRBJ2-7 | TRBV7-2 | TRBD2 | TGTGCCAGCGCCCTTAGCGGGACCCAGGGGGAGCAGTACTTC | CASALSGTQGEQYF
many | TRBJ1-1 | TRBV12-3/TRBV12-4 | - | TGTGCCAGCAGTTTAGTGGGAGACAAGAACACTGAAGCTTTCTTT | CASSLVGDKNTEAFF